The following is a T cell receptor (beta chain) sequence with its context. V gave up 1 base and J gave up 5 bases, with 20 bases separating them. The CDR3 is 18 residues long. Germline loops: CDR1 LNHDA, CDR2 SQIVND (reference sequence). The data are from a study of T cell changes during pregnancy in multiple sclerosis. Sequencing used immunoSEQ multiplex PCR; TCRdb keeps in-frame clones, though not all of them. The sample has fewer than 110,000 clones, 92% seen once. Material: peripheral blood, obtained after pregnancy. This TCR was recovered from a female donor with multiple sclerosis, enrolled in a pregnancy study. J is TRBJ1-4 and V is TRBV19, with a weak D call TRBD1 (5 bases). DNA for the CDR3: TGTGCCAGTAGTATAGGATACTGGGGCCAGAGAAGAAATGAAAAACTGTTTTTT. This codes for CASSIGYWGQRRNEKLFF.